A single sample gave rise to the 15 T cell receptor beta chains below, sequenced in a study of T cells after yellow fever vaccination. Via MiXCR, TCRdb re-called the 5' RACE reads, giving one row per CDR3 protein. The sample yields 300,000 or so distinct CDR3 sequences, 3.5% to 4.5% seen once. The source was PBMCs, collected 5 days after the yellow fever booster vaccination. These receptors were collected from a man younger than 30 who received the YFV17D yellow fever vaccine.

Only a few counts were recorded for this clonotype. The chain carries TRBV5-1 and TRBJ2-1; 9 bases are a match to TRBD2. CDR3 size: 17 residues. Looked up from germline, CDR1 is SGHRS and CDR2 is YFSETQ. V shed 0 bases and J 0 bases; nucleotides not matched to a gene: 4. The CDR3 nucleotides read TGCGCCAGCAGCTTGGAGCCTAGCGGGGCCTCCTACAATGAGCAGTTCTTC. As protein: CASSLEPSGASYNEQFF. Looking up the rest from reference TRBV5-1 and TRBJ2-1 gives the full variable domain: KAGVTQTPRYLIKTRGQQVTLSCSPISGHRSVSWYQQTPGQGLQFLFEYFSETQRNKGNFPGRFSGRQFSNSRSEMNVSTLELGDSALYLCASSLEPSGASYNEQFFGPGTRLTVL.

This clonotype has at least ten counts. The V gene is TRBV3-1, the J gene TRBJ1-1; D is uncertain. V gave up 2 bases and J gave up 7 bases, with 5 bases separating them. Germline lookup yields CDR1 LGHDT and CDR2 YNNKEL (reference sequence). This CDR3 is built from 11 residues. The CDR3 is CASSQRSEAFF. CDR3 bases: TGTGCCAGCAGCCAAAGGAGTGAAGCTTTCTTT.

The sample holds many counts of this clonotype. This sequence joins TRBV29-1 and TRBJ2-3, with D unresolved. Germline V gene data show CDR1 as SQVTM and CDR2 as ANQGSEA. Trimming took off 4 bases at V and 0 bases at J, with 8 bases between the two ends. This CDR3 region has 13 residues. Here the CDR3 DNA reads TGCAGCGTTGTAGTACCCAGCACAGATACGCAGTATTTT. Protein: CSVVVPSTDTQYF.

This clonotype has at least ten counts. V gene TRBV3-1 combines with J gene TRBJ1-5; D gene unclear. Germline V gene data show CDR1 as LGHDT and CDR2 as YNNKEL (reference sequence). V lost 0 bases and J lost 6, with 6 bases in between. The CDR3 runs to 13 residues. CDR3 coding DNA: TGTGCCAGCAGCCAAGATAACGGTCAGCCCCAGCATTTT. Protein product: CASSQDNGQPQHF.

This clonotype was seen only a few times. The rearrangement uses TRBV5-1 and TRBJ2-3; possibly TRBD2 for D (6 bases). Deletions cut 0 bases from V and 6 bases from J, with 14 bases between. Germline V gene sequence: CDR1 SGHRS, CDR2 YFSETQ. CDR3 size: 15 residues. CDR3 nucleotide sequence: TGCGCCAGCAGCTTGGAAGGAGGGATTGTTGATACGCAGTATTTT. Encoded protein: CASSLEGGIVDTQYF.

The V call is TRBV5-5, the J call TRBJ2-1; D may be TRBD1 (5 bases). CDR1 SGHKS and CDR2 YYEKEE come from the germline V gene (reference sequence). Trimming took off 2 bases at V and 9 bases at J, with 9 bases between the two ends. The CDR3 sequence is 12 residues long. In DNA form, the CDR3 reads TGTGCCAGCAGCTTTCTGGGGCTTGAGCAGTTCTTC. Its protein product is CASSFLGLEQFF. Variable domain in full (rest from reference TRBV5-5 and TRBJ2-1): DAGVTQSPTHLIKTRGQQVTLRCSPISGHKSVSWYQQVLGQGPQFIFQYYEKEERGRGNFPDRFSARQFPNYSSELNVNALLLGDSALYLCASSFLGLEQFFGPGTRLTVL.

The V and J genes are TRBV9 and TRBJ2-5, with D tentatively TRBD2 (5 bases). CDR1 is SGDLS, CDR2 YYNGEE, per germline. The V end was cut by 0 bases, the J end by 2 bases, with 8 bases between. The CDR3 sequence is 14 residues long. The CDR3 reads CASSVVEGQETQYF. In DNA, the CDR3 is TGTGCCAGCAGCGTAGTAGAGGGTCAAGAGACCCAGTACTTC.

The table lists this clonotype with a few counts. The genes are TRBV5-1 and TRBJ1-6; D gene ambiguous. The V end lost 6 bases, the J end lost 7 bases, and 14 bases lay between the germline ends. The germline gives CDR1 SGHRS, CDR2 YFSETQ. The CDR3 spans 14 residues. The CDR3 DNA reads TGCGCCAGCACCGGAACAGAGAGCAATTCACCCCTCCACTTT. It yields the protein CASTGTESNSPLHF.

The V and J genes are TRBV27 and TRBJ2-5; D is ambiguous. Germline CDR1 and CDR2: MNHEY and SMNVEV (reference sequence). The ends were cut back, 4 bases at V and 7 bases at J, with 16 bases in the middle. The CDR3 sequence is 14 residues long. The CDR3 here is CASSSRAVLGTQYF. CDR3 bases: TGTGCCAGCAGTTCCCGAGCAGTCCTAGGGACCCAGTACTTC.

This chain connects TRBV19 to TRBJ1-2; D possibly corresponds to TRBD1 (6 bases). Germline-derived CDR1 and CDR2 are LNHDA and SQIVND (reference sequence). The V gene lost 6 bases and the J gene lost 8 bases, with 16 bases spanning the gap. This CDR3 has 13 amino acids. CDR3 in amino acids: CASRTPQGYGYTF. The CDR3 DNA reads as TGTGCCAGTAGGACCCCGCAGGGGTACGGCTACACCTTC.

The chain uses TRBV6-1 and TRBJ2-3, with D possibly being TRBD2 (6 bases). V lost 2 bases, J lost 0 bases, and 9 bases lay in between. Germline-derived CDR1 and CDR2 are MNHNS and SASEGT. The CDR3 is 15 residues long. The chain's CDR3 is CASSEWRGSTDTQYF. CDR3 nucleotides: TGTGCCAGCAGTGAATGGAGGGGCAGCACAGATACGCAGTATTTT.

This sequence joins TRBV29-1 and TRBJ2-5; TRBD2 agrees at 14 bases. Unmatched junction bases numbered 4, after V lost 6 bases and J lost 4 bases. This CDR3 is built from 14 residues. Germline V lookup: CDR1 SQVTM, CDR2 ANQGSEA. CDR3 sequence (DNA): TGCAGCGTGGGGACTAGCGGGGGAGTAGAGACCCAGTACTTC. Amino acid sequence: CSVGTSGGVETQYF.

This clonotype was counted many times. This chain uses TRBV7-6 with TRBJ2-3; the D is unclear. Trimming left V 2 bases short and J 0 bases short, with 6 bases between. This CDR3 contains 14 residues. Germline V CDR1 and CDR2: SGHVS, FNYEAQ. CDR3 sequence (DNA): TGTGCCAGCAGCTTAAGTGGGAGCACAGATACGCAGTATTTT. It yields the protein CASSLSGSTDTQYF.

This clonotype has only a few counts. The chain links TRBV11-2 to TRBJ2-7; 10 bases match TRBD1. In germline, CDR1 is SGHAT, CDR2 FQNNGV. Trimming at V came to 5 bases and at J to 4 bases, leaving 8 bases not matched to a gene. The CDR3 has 15 residues. DNA for the CDR3: TGTGCCAGCAGCCGCCTGACAGGGGGCCTTTACGAGCAGTACTTC. Its translation: CASSRLTGGLYEQYF.

The rearrangement uses TRBV11-1 and TRBJ2-1, with D unclear. This CDR3 has 13 amino acids. Looked up from germline, CDR1 is SGHAT and CDR2 is FQDESV (reference sequence). V was pared by 2 bases and J by 9 bases, with 11 bases between. The CDR3 loop reads CASSLSRQAEQFF. DNA for the CDR3: TGTGCCAGCAGCTTATCTCGCCAGGCTGAGCAGTTCTTC. Full variable domain (outside the CDR3, taken from reference TRBV11-1 and TRBJ2-1): EAEVAQSPRYKITEKSQAVAFWCDPISGHATLYWYRQILGQGPELLVQFQDESVVDDSQLPKDRFSAERLKGVDSTLKIQPAELGDSAMYLCASSLSRQAEQFFGPGTRLTVL.